This is a list of T cell receptor beta chains from one sample in a study of T-cell reconstitution after alpha-beta-depleted transplantation in children. TCRdb redid the calling of the PCR reads with MiXCR, one entry per CDR3 protein. The sample holds approximately 91,000 distinct CDR3 sequences, roughly 8% seen once. The material was PBMCs from the stem cell graft donor, obtained from the stem cell graft. The receptors come from a human donor who donated a stem cell graft to a child with congenital amegakaryocytic thrombocytopenia. Both conserved end residues are trimmed from each CDR3. D genes are given only for firm matches.

CDR3aa	v_gene	d_gene	len
ASSPRRSDTQY	TRBV12-3/TRBV12-4	NA	11
ASSSLASNTGELF	TRBV5-1	NA	13
ASTHRGIYEQY	TRBV28	TRBD1	11
SANSGPSTDTQY	TRBV20-1	NA	12
ASSGLAGFQETQY	TRBV28	TRBD2	13
ASSWRARRGGNEQF	TRBV28	NA	14
ASSSAVGRVYEQY	TRBV5-5	NA	13
ASKGNRYTEAF	TRBV12-3/TRBV12-4	NA	11
SAGRTSGSLDEQF	TRBV20-1	TRBD2	13
ASSLTSGMNEKLF	TRBV7-9	NA	13
ASSGLGLVQPQH	TRBV6-1	NA	12
ASFKCVATNEKLF	TRBV14	NA	13
ASSVAGLAEETQY	TRBV9	TRBD2	13
ASSLARGSPNTGELF	TRBV7-9	TRBD1	15
ASSLGQGSYNEQF	TRBV5-8	TRBD1	13
ASSSSRGNTGELF	TRBV18	NA	13
ASSQDRGTRGADTQY	TRBV3-1	NA	15
ASSLAPLGGQGAHNEQF	TRBV6-4	TRBD1	17
ASSLGGTGRPMNTEAF	TRBV12-3/TRBV12-4	NA	16
ASSPRIAEAF	TRBV28	NA	10
ASSQAAADETQY	TRBV3-1	NA	12
ASSPVWMSGYT	TRBV7-2	NA	11
ASSSERDRGSYEQY	TRBV25-1	TRBD1	14
ASRRGGQETQY	TRBV28	NA	11
ASSPLGNTGELF	TRBV18	NA	12
ASSGRDRDSYEQY	TRBV9	TRBD1	13
ASSIDRADGELF	TRBV5-1	TRBD1	12